A single sample is the source of the 20 T cell receptor beta chains below, sequenced in a study of shared clonotypes between healthy human individuals. The data were produced by immunoSEQ multiplex PCR, yet TCRdb's version contains in-frame clones alone and is incomplete. The repertoire consists of around 2.3 million clones, with around 95% occurring once and the leading ten covering 0.1% to 0.15%. Sequenced: naive CD4+ T cells sorted from blood. Subset meaning: CD45RA+ positively selected. These receptors all stem from a man aged 18-30 years in good health.

This chain links TRBV28 with TRBJ2-3; 9 nucleotides match TRBD1. This CDR3 has 17 amino acids. Germline lookup yields CDR1 MDHEN and CDR2 SYDVKM. Germline trimming cut 1 base from V and 4 bases from J; bases unmatched to any gene: 9. CDR3 nucleotide sequence: TGTGCCAGCAGTTTATTCTCGGGACAGGGAGGGGCAGATACGCAGTATTTT. As protein: CASSLFSGQGGADTQYF.

This clone was picked up one time. This chain links TRBV10-3 with TRBJ1-2; 8 positions match TRBD1. Trimming removed 5 bases from V and 7 bases from J; junction bases left unmatched: 6. Per the germline V gene, CDR1 is ENHRY and CDR2 is SYGVKD. The CDR3 consists of 13 residues. DNA for the CDR3: TGTGCCATCAGTATCGGACAGGGCGGTGGCTACACCTTC. This codes for CAISIGQGGGYTF.

This clone was counted once. The V call is TRBV19, the J call TRBJ2-5, with 9 bases aligning to TRBD2. This CDR3 has 14 residues. Germline CDR1 reads LNHDA; CDR2 reads SQIVND (reference sequence). Unmatched junction bases numbered 4, after V lost 4 bases and J lost 4 bases. CDR3 amino acids: CASSTDSGRETQYF. The CDR3 DNA reads TGTGCCAGTAGTACTGATAGCGGGAGAGAGACCCAGTACTTC. Combining the CDR3 with reference TRBV19 and TRBJ2-5 gives the whole variable domain DGGITQSPKYLFRKEGQNVTLSCEQNLNHDAMYWYRQDPGQGLRLIYYSQIVNDFQKGDIAEGYSVSREKKESFPLTVTSAQKNPTAFYLCASSTDSGRETQYFGPGTRLLVL.

V gene TRBV6-5 combines with J gene TRBJ1-4; 7 nucleotides match TRBD1. The V and J ends lost 1 base and 5 bases, in that order; junction bases with no gene match: 4. Germline V gives CDR1 MNHEY, CDR2 SVGAGI. CDR3 size: 15 residues. In nucleotides, the CDR3 is TGTGCCAGCAGTTACTTCGGGACAGTAAATGAAAAACTGTTTTTT. Encoded protein: CASSYFGTVNEKLFF.

The chain has TRBV7-8 and TRBJ2-5; tentatively, D is TRBD1 or TRBD2 (5 bases each). The CDR3 is 14 amino acids. Per germline, CDR1 SGHVS and CDR2 FQNEAQ. Between the trimmed V and J ends, which lost 4 bases and 3 bases, there was a span of 12 bases. This chain's CDR3 is CASSSGAAEETQYF. For the CDR3, the DNA is TGTGCCAGCAGCTCCGGGGCAGCCGAAGAGACCCAGTACTTC.

The chain recombines TRBV6-5 with TRBJ2-4, with 7 bases matching TRBD2. The germline V gene encodes CDR1 MNHEY and CDR2 SVGAGI. V was clipped by 7 bases and J by 7 bases; unmatched bases: 10. The length of the CDR3 is 14 residues. CDR3 bases: TGTGCCAGCAAACCCTCCGGGGGGATTAACATTCAGTACTTC. Translation: CASKPSGGINIQYF.

The chain is built from TRBV4-3 and TRBJ2-3; no definite D call. CDR3 length: 14 amino acids. The germline V gene has CDR1 LGHNA and CDR2 YSLEER. Trimming cost V 0 bases and J 5 bases, with 9 bases left between them. DNA for the CDR3: TGCGCCAGCAGCCAAGACCTCACTGGAGATACGCAGTATTTT. Translation gives CASSQDLTGDTQYF.

In its sample, this clone was seen a few times. Written as DNA, the CDR3 is TGTGCCAGCTCGAAACAGGTCACTGAAGCTTTCTTT. Translation: CASSKQVTEAFF. The chain has TRBV18 and TRBJ1-1, with D possibly being TRBD1 (5 bases). The length of the CDR3 is 12 residues. Germline V CDR1 and CDR2: KGHSH, LQKENI. Trimming stripped 6 bases from V and 4 bases from J, with 9 bases between.

The chain is built from TRBV11-2 and TRBJ2-5, with 8 bases lining up with TRBD1. V shed 7 bases, J shed 3 bases, and the junction held 4 bases outside the gene matches. Germline CDR1 and CDR2: SGHAT and FQNNGV. The CDR3 length is 13 residues. The CDR3: CASTLDREETQYF. Here the CDR3 DNA reads TGTGCCAGCACCTTGGACAGGGAAGAGACCCAGTACTTC.

The genes are TRBV5-8 and TRBJ1-6; D remains ambiguous. Germline CDR1 SGHTS, CDR2 YDEGEE. V lost 4 bases and J 7 bases, leaving 15 bases between the germline ends. The CDR3 extends over 15 amino acids. As DNA, the CDR3 is TGTGCCAGCAGCCGCCCCGATGGGCAAAATTCACCCCTCCACTTT. Its translation is CASSRPDGQNSPLHF.

This chain links TRBV6-5 with TRBJ1-3; possibly TRBD1 for D (5 bases). Deletions cut 6 bases from V and 3 bases from J, with 12 bases between. The CDR3 is 14 residues long. Germline V gives CDR1 MNHEY, CDR2 SVGAGI. The DNA of the CDR3 is TGTGCCAGCAGAAAGCCAGGGAATGGAAACACCATATATTTT. Translation: CASRKPGNGNTIYF.

This sequence joins TRBV7-9 and TRBJ2-1; D may be TRBD2 (6 bases). The V end lost 2 bases, the J end lost 7 bases, and 12 bases lay between the germline ends. This CDR3 comprises 14 residues. Germline CDR1 SEHNR, CDR2 FQNEAQ (reference sequence). The CDR3, as DNA: TGTGCCAGCAGCTTATCCGGGGGTCGGAATGAGCAGTTCTTC. It codes for CASSLSGGRNEQFF.

V and J are TRBV5-8 and TRBJ1-6, with TRBD1 identical over 8 bases. The CDR3 loop spans 16 amino acids. Losses at the gene ends were 1 base for V and 4 bases for J; bases not matched to a gene: 4. The germline CDR1 and CDR2 sequences are SGHTS and YDEGEE. In DNA, the CDR3 is TGTGCCAGCAGCTTGTTCAGGGGGCTATATAATTCACCCCTCCACTTT. It codes for CASSLFRGLYNSPLHF.

The genes are TRBV12-5 and TRBJ2-7; D might be TRBD1 or TRBD2, each matching 5 bases. The CDR3 length is 16 residues. The V end was cut by 1 base, the J end by 2 bases, with 15 bases between. Germline V lookup: CDR1 LGHNT, CDR2 FRNRAP. DNA for the CDR3: TGTGCTAGTGGTTTGGCCTCCGGGACCGTAACCTACGAGCAGTACTTC. Translated: CASGLASGTVTYEQYF.

The genes are TRBV5-1 and TRBJ2-2, with 14 positions matching TRBD2. Germline V lookup: CDR1 SGHRS, CDR2 YFSETQ. The junction had 4 bases not matched to a gene; V was cut back by 3 bases and J by 3 bases. The CDR3 extends over 17 amino acids. The CDR3 coding sequence is TGCGCCAGCAGCTCCGGGACTAGCGGGGGTTACACCGGGGAGCTGTTTTTT. Its protein product is CASSSGTSGGYTGELFF.

The J gene is TRBJ2-5, the V gene TRBV12-5, with 11 bases fitting TRBD2. The V gene's germline CDR1 is LGHNT and CDR2 FRNRAP. The CDR3 runs 17 residues. V trimming: 0 bases; J trimming: 4 bases; junction bases outside the gene matches: 7. The CDR3, as DNA: TGTGCTAGTGGTTTGGTAACCACTAGCGGGAGAGGAGAGACCCAGTACTTC. Its protein product is CASGLVTTSGRGETQYF.

This clone was seen a handful of times. The rearrangement links TRBV28 to TRBJ1-2; 11 nucleotides line up with TRBD1. Germline V gene sequence: CDR1 MDHEN, CDR2 SYDVKM. CDR3 length: 14 residues. The ends lost 6 bases at V and 8 bases at J; junction bases unmatched: 8. CDR3: CASRPGQGASGYTF. CDR3 nucleotides: TGTGCCAGCAGGCCAGGACAGGGGGCGTCAGGCTACACCTTC.

The chain carries TRBV14 and TRBJ2-5; D might be TRBD1 (6 bases). The CDR3 sequence is 15 residues long. Trimming removed 4 bases from V and 4 bases from J, with 16 bases in between. CDR1 SGHDN and CDR2 FVKESK come from the germline V gene. The CDR3 DNA sequence: TGTGCCAGCAGCCGAGCGACAGGCTGGAGAGAGACCCAGTACTTC. It translates to CASSRATGWRETQYF.

The chain uses TRBV7-2 and TRBJ2-7; D possibly corresponds to TRBD2 (6 bases). This CDR3 is built from 18 residues. CDR1 is SGHTA and CDR2 is FQGNSA in the germline V gene. The V end lost 0 bases, the J end lost 0 bases, and 18 bases lay between the germline ends. CDR3 nucleotide sequence: TGTGCCAGCAGCTTAGCGCTAAGTTGGGGGGTGAGCTCCTACGAGCAGTACTTC. As protein: CASSLALSWGVSSYEQYF.

The chain combines TRBV5-1 with TRBJ2-3; D may be TRBD2 (5 bases). V dropped 0 bases and J dropped 0 bases, with 8 bases sitting between them. Germline V gene data show CDR1 as SGHRS and CDR2 as YFSETQ. The CDR3 has 15 residues. The CDR3 sequence is CASSLASPSTDTQYF. DNA of the CDR3: TGCGCCAGCAGCTTGGCTAGCCCTAGCACAGATACGCAGTATTTT. The full variable domain, in which reference TRBV5-1 and TRBJ2-3 provide the parts outside the CDR3, is KAGVTQTPRYLIKTRGQQVTLSCSPISGHRSVSWYQQTPGQGLQFLFEYFSETQRNKGNFPGRFSGRQFSNSRSEMNVSTLELGDSALYLCASSLASPSTDTQYFGPGTRLTVL.